Shown below are 30 T cell receptor beta chains from a single sample sequenced in a study of regulatory T cells in long-lasting Graves disease. Sequencing libraries for TCR beta were prepared with iRepertoire HTBI primers and Arm-PCR of CDR3 regions. TCRdb re-called the multiplex PCR reads through MiXCR, storing one row per CDR3 protein. In the table there are about 320,000 distinct CDR3 sequences, more than 15% of which are singletons. Time point defined: newly diagnosed GD, antithyroid drugs for less than 3 months. There was RNA extracted from PBMCs, and the TCR library was made from it. Source: peripheral blood mononuclear cells (PBMCs), taken at new diagnosis, from a patient treated with antithyroid drugs. These receptors originate from a female donor with Graves disease.

With respect to this clonotype: A read error is likely here: a far larger clone is one base away. This chain uses TRBV7-2 with TRBJ1-1; 8 positions agree with TRBD2. The J call may be mistaken, given a closer DNA end match to TRBJ2-7. Germline assignment: CDR1 SGHTA and CDR2 FQGNSA. The CDR3 contains 14 residues. In DNA, the CDR3 is TGTGCCAGCAGACCGCCGGGGGGGAGCTACGAGCAGTACTTC. Translation gives CASRPPGGSYEQYF.

This clonotype was picked up many times. The chain recombines TRBV12-3 or TRBV12-4 with TRBJ2-5; D is possibly TRBD1 (5 bases). The length of the CDR3 is 14 residues. V lost 3 bases, J lost 5 bases, and 13 bases lay in between. The CDR3 protein is CASSFGRGRETQYF. The CDR3 DNA follows: TGTGCCAGCAGTTTTGGTAGGGGAAGGGAGACCCAGTACTTC.

The chain uses TRBV6-2 or TRBV6-3 and TRBJ1-2; D perhaps matches TRBD1 (5 bases). V was cut by 3 bases and J by 6 bases, with 17 bases left in between. This CDR3 region has 15 residues. CDR1 and CDR2 (germline): MNHEY, SVGEGT. The CDR3 protein is CASSYRDGERDGYTF. In DNA form, the CDR3 reads TGTGCCAGCAGTTATAGGGACGGGGAACGGGATGGCTACACCTTC.

This clonotype occurred many times. The rearrangement links TRBV9 to TRBJ2-1, with 8 nucleotides matching TRBD2. Germline V CDR1 and CDR2: SGDLS, YYNGEE. The junction had 4 bases not matched to a gene; V was cut back by 2 bases and J by 0 bases. The CDR3 is 16 amino acids. For the CDR3, the DNA is TGTGCCAGCAGCGTTAGCGGGAAGGGCTCCTACAATGAGCAGTTCTTC. It is translated as CASSVSGKGSYNEQFF.

This clonotype showed up many times. The chain is built from TRBV11-1 and TRBJ2-3, with 8 bases matching TRBD1. There are 15 residues in the CDR3. Germline assignment: CDR1 SGHAT and CDR2 FQDESV (reference sequence). Losses at the gene ends were 4 bases for V and 0 bases for J; bases not matched to a gene: 3. CDR3 protein: CASSSGQGSTDTQYF. The CDR3 coding sequence is TGTGCCAGCAGCTCCGGACAGGGTAGCACAGATACGCAGTATTTT. The complete variable domain, with remaining parts taken from reference TRBV11-1 and TRBJ2-3, reads EAEVAQSPRYKITEKSQAVAFWCDPISGHATLYWYRQILGQGPELLVQFQDESVVDDSQLPKDRFSAERLKGVDSTLKIQPAELGDSAMYLCASSSGQGSTDTQYFGPGTRLTVL.

This clonotype was seen ten or more times. V usage is TRBV28 and J usage is TRBJ2-7; weak D call: TRBD2 (7 bases). Germline V CDR1 and CDR2: MDHEN, SYDVKM. Between the trimmed V and J ends, which lost 2 bases and 3 bases, there was a span of 20 bases. This CDR3 has 17 amino acids. The CDR3 is CASSLPLIGGPHYEQYF. The CDR3 DNA reads as TGTGCCAGCAGTTTACCCCTCATCGGGGGGCCCCACTACGAGCAGTACTTC.

This clonotype was counted many times. V is TRBV3-1 and J is TRBJ1-2; D not certain. CDR1 and CDR2 from the germline V gene are LGHDT and YNNKEL (reference sequence). The CDR3 has 16 amino acids. V was cut by 4 bases and J by 6 bases, with 21 bases left in between. The DNA of the CDR3 is TGTGCCAGCAGCCCCAACTATGGAGGAGAGAGAGATGGCTACACCTTC. It codes for CASSPNYGGERDGYTF. The full variable domain, rest sourced from reference TRBV3-1 and TRBJ1-2, is DTAVSQTPKYLVTQMGNDKSIKCEQNLGHDTMYWYKQDSKKFLKIMFSYNNKELIINETVPNRFSPKSPDKAHLNLHINSLELGDSAVYFCASSPNYGGERDGYTFGSGTRLTVV.

This clonotype was recorded at least ten times. V usage is TRBV19 and J usage is TRBJ2-1; TRBD2 agrees at 7 bases. There are 15 residues in the CDR3. Germline-derived CDR1 and CDR2 are LNHDA and SQIVND (reference sequence). Trimming at V came to 7 bases and at J to 7 bases, leaving 13 bases not matched to a gene. The DNA for the CDR3 is TGTGCCAGTACAAGCGGCGGGAGCTCTCGGAATGAGCAGTTCTTC. Protein product: CASTSGGSSRNEQFF.

This clonotype occurred many times. The junction departs from the called germline gene at one end, perhaps through a read error. J is TRBJ2-3 and V is TRBV7-9; TRBD2 matches at 9 bases. The germline gives CDR1 SEHNR, CDR2 FQNEAQ (reference sequence). The length of the CDR3 is 14 residues. For the CDR3, the DNA is TGTGCCAGCAGCTTAGAACGAGCTAGCGGGACCCTCTCTTTT. It yields the protein CASSLERASGTLSF.

This clonotype was detected a few times. The genes are TRBV6-2 or TRBV6-3 and TRBJ2-2, with 9 bases aligning to TRBD2. Germline CDR1 is MNHEY and CDR2 is SVGEGT. V gave up 7 bases and J gave up 7 bases; unmatched junction bases: 16. This CDR3 region has 17 residues. The DNA for the CDR3 is TGTGCCAGCACCATCTCCTTGTTAGCGGGAGTAAACGGGGAGCTGTTTTTT. It specifies CASTISLLAGVNGELFF.

Note on this clonotype: This may be a read error, as it is one base from a much larger clone. The chain recombines TRBV12-3 or TRBV12-4 with TRBJ1-2; D is ambiguous. The CDR3 runs 11 residues. The ends were cut back, 6 bases at V and 7 bases at J, with 9 bases in the middle. Written as DNA, the CDR3 is TGTGCCAGCAGCTCAAAGGGTGGCTACACCTTC. This codes for CASSSKGGYTF.

The chain combines TRBV6-1 with TRBJ1-1; no firm D call. Trimming removed 8 bases at V and 0 bases at J, with 10 bases between. This CDR3 region has 13 residues. Germline CDR1 is MNHNS and CDR2 is SASEGT. This chain's CDR3 is CASPMSMNTEAFF. DNA of the CDR3: TGTGCCAGCCCGATGTCCATGAACACTGAAGCTTTCTTT.

This clonotype was counted many times. This chain connects TRBV10-2 to TRBJ1-1; D call uncertain. Germline CDR1 WSHSY, CDR2 SAAADI. Trimming removed 6 bases from V and 1 base from J, with 6 bases in between. The CDR3 loop spans 12 amino acids. CDR3 in amino acids: CASRAGNTEAFF. The DNA for the CDR3 is TGCGCCAGCAGGGCGGGGAACACTGAAGCTTTCTTT.

This clonotype was recorded a few times. This chain links TRBV14 with TRBJ2-7; 8 positions match TRBD2. J lost 6 bases, V lost 2 bases, and 9 bases had no gene match. Germline loops: CDR1 SGHDN, CDR2 FVKESK. The CDR3 spans 15 residues. This chain's CDR3 is CASSQLNSGTSEQYF. The DNA of the CDR3 is TGTGCCAGCAGCCAATTAAATAGCGGGACCAGCGAGCAGTACTTC.

On this clonotype itself: Given a much more abundant clone one base away, this may be a read error. The chain uses TRBV20-1 and TRBJ2-1; 9 bases are a match to TRBD2. CDR3 length: 14 residues. Trimming removed 4 bases from V and 8 bases from J; junction bases left unmatched: 9. The germline V gene encodes CDR1 DFQATT and CDR2 SNEGSKA (reference sequence). The CDR3 region has the DNA TGCAGTGCTATCAGTCGGACTAGCGTCGATGAGCAGTTCTTC. It yields the protein CSAISRTSVDEQFF.

This clonotype has at least ten counts. The CDR3 DNA reads TGTGCCATCAGTGAGTCGGCCGGGACTAGGGCTAATGAGCAGTTCTTC. It translates to CAISESAGTRANEQFF. This chain uses TRBV10-3 with TRBJ2-1; 8 bases line up with TRBD2. CDR3 length: 16 amino acids. Trimming took 0 bases from V and 7 from J; bases not matched to a gene: 8. Germline V gene data show CDR1 as ENHRY and CDR2 as SYGVKD.

In the case of this clonotype: It may be a read error: a sequence one base away is much more abundant. The chain carries TRBV11-2 and TRBJ1-4; TRBD1 agrees at 8 bases. Germline-derived CDR1 and CDR2 are SGHAT and FQNNGV. CDR3 length equals 15 residues. The CDR3 protein is CASRLGGQGYEKLFF. CDR3 coding DNA: TGTGCCAGCAGGTTAGGTGGACAGGGATATGAAAAACTGTTTTTT.

This clonotype was observed at least ten times. The rearrangement uses TRBV30 and TRBJ1-5; the D is unclear. The V and J ends lost 2 bases and 5 bases respectively, with 10 bases between them. The CDR3 covers 13 residues. Germline V gene data show CDR1 as GTSNPN and CDR2 as SVGIG (reference sequence). CDR3 bases: TGTGCCTGGAGTCCGGGTCTCGATCAGCCCCAGCATTTT. It codes for CAWSPGLDQPQHF.

This clonotype was picked up many times. V is TRBV28 and J is TRBJ2-7; TRBD2 aligns across 14 bases. J gave up 1 base and V 8 bases, and 19 bases lay outside the gene matches. This CDR3 contains 20 residues. In germline, CDR1 is MDHEN, CDR2 SYDVKM. CDR3: CASLHRPGLAGEWGSYEQYF. For the CDR3, the DNA is TGTGCCAGCTTACACAGACCGGGACTAGCGGGAGAGTGGGGATCCTACGAGCAGTACTTC.

This clonotype has only a few counts. The chain links TRBV4-1 to TRBJ2-1, with D maybe TRBD1 (6 bases). Trimming removed 3 bases at V and 10 bases at J, with 22 bases between. Per the germline V gene, CDR1 is MGHRA and CDR2 is YSYEKL. The CDR3 covers 16 residues. CDR3 DNA sequence: TGCGCCAGCAGCCACACCCTAGGCTCAGGGACAAGAGAGCAGTTCTTC. This gives the protein CASSHTLGSGTREQFF.

J is TRBJ1-5 and V is TRBV28; tentatively, D is TRBD1 (5 bases). V gave up 4 bases and J gave up 6 bases, with 16 bases separating them. CDR1 and CDR2 (germline): MDHEN, SYDVKM. CDR3 length equals 15 residues. The CDR3 sequence is CASSYSGDLFQPQHF. As DNA, the CDR3 is TGTGCCAGCAGTTACTCGGGGGATCTTTTTCAGCCCCAGCATTTT.

With respect to this clonotype: This is likely an artifact of a read error, given a far larger clone one base away. The chain couples TRBV11-1 to TRBJ1-1, with a tentative D call TRBD1 (6 bases). Germline V gives CDR1 SGHAT, CDR2 FQDESV (reference sequence). This CDR3 region has 14 residues. The CDR3 region is CASSVRGMNTESFF. The CDR3 coding sequence is TGTGCCAGCAGTGTGAGGGGGATGAACACTGAATCTTTCTTT.

This clonotype was found many times. V gene TRBV18 combines with J gene TRBJ2-7; 7 bases align to TRBD2. The CDR3 sequence is 15 residues long. The V and J ends lost 6 bases and 2 bases, in that order; junction bases with no gene match: 10. Germline lookup yields CDR1 KGHSH and CDR2 LQKENI. The CDR3 nucleotides are TGTGCCAGCTCCCCTCAGCGGGATAAAGCCTACGAGCAGTACTTC. Translated, it gives CASSPQRDKAYEQYF.

This clonotype was found many times. This chain joins TRBV11-2 and TRBJ2-2; possibly TRBD2 for D (6 bases). Deletions cut 3 bases from V and 5 bases from J, with 13 bases between. This CDR3 is built from 15 residues. Germline CDR1 reads SGHAT; CDR2 reads FQNNGV. The CDR3 DNA reads as TGTGCCAGCAGCTTTGGGAGGACACTTACCGGGGAGCTGTTTTTT. It yields the protein CASSFGRTLTGELFF.

This clonotype was seen at least ten times. The genes are TRBV2 and TRBJ1-2; D unclear. V was cut by 4 bases and J by 4 bases, with 13 bases left in between. This CDR3 has 14 amino acids. The germline V gene has CDR1 SNHLY and CDR2 FYNNEI. The CDR3 reads CASSVVGGSYGYTF. CDR3 in DNA: TGTGCCAGCAGTGTGGTCGGCGGATCCTATGGCTACACCTTC.

Ten or more counts support this clonotype. The chain uses TRBV19 and TRBJ2-3; tentative D call: TRBD1 (6 bases). The CDR3 runs to 13 residues. V gave up 9 bases and J gave up 4 bases, with 14 bases separating them. Germline-derived CDR1 and CDR2 are LNHDA and SQIVND (reference sequence). The DNA of the CDR3 is TGTGCCAGCGGGACATACGTGGCAGATACGCAGTATTTT. As protein: CASGTYVADTQYF.

This clonotype was seen many times. The genes are TRBV5-1 and TRBJ1-2, with 8 positions matching TRBD1. The germline V gene has CDR1 SGHRS and CDR2 YFSETQ. The CDR3 totals 14 residues. V shed 7 bases, J shed 7 bases, and the junction held 12 bases outside the gene matches. CDR3: CASGPGQGGIGYTF. As DNA, the CDR3 is TGCGCCAGCGGACCAGGACAGGGTGGTATTGGCTACACCTTC.

This clonotype was counted once. The chain joins TRBV2 to TRBJ1-5; 7 bases align to TRBD1. Germline V CDR1 and CDR2: SNHLY, FYNNEI. The length of the CDR3 is 13 residues. With V trimmed by 4 bases and J by 7 bases, 4 bases remained unmatched. In DNA, the CDR3 is TGTGCCAGCAGTGGGACAGGACAGCAGCCCCAGCATTTT. Amino acid sequence: CASSGTGQQPQHF.

The V call is TRBV30, the J call TRBJ1-5; 9 nucleotides align to TRBD1. The trim removed 4 bases at V and 4 bases at J, leaving 2 bases unmatched. Germline V gene data show CDR1 as GTSNPN and CDR2 as SVGIG (reference sequence). The CDR3 consists of 13 residues. The CDR3 DNA reads TGTGCCTGGACGGGACAGGGAAATCAGCCCCAGCATTTT. It encodes CAWTGQGNQPQHF.

In this sample, this clonotype turned up many times. As DNA, the CDR3 is TGTGCCTGGAGGCATAGCGGGACCGGGGAGCTGTTTTTT. Translation: CAWRHSGTGELFF. The V call is TRBV30, the J call TRBJ2-2; 7 positions match TRBD2. The germline gives CDR1 GTSNPN, CDR2 SVGIG (reference sequence). The CDR3 contains 13 residues. Trimming removed 3 bases from V and 5 bases from J; junction bases left unmatched: 3.